One and the same sample provided the 25 T cell receptor beta chains below, sequenced in a study of cytomegalovirus exposure and HLA in healthy donors. TCRdb's table, derived via immunoSEQ multiplex PCR, lists solely in-frame clones and lacks some. The sample carries some 270,000 clones, about 86% recorded once. Sequenced: PBMCs. The receptors derive from a woman aged 18-29 years in good health and CMV-seronegative.

This rearrangement joins TRBV4-1 to TRBJ1-5; 9 positions agree with TRBD1. Trimming at V came to 3 bases and at J to 0 bases, leaving 18 bases not matched to a gene. The CDR3 sequence is 21 residues long. CDR1 is MGHRA, CDR2 YSYEKL, per germline. The CDR3 loop reads CASSHFFFRQGVKYSNQPQHF. Written as DNA, the CDR3 is TGCGCCAGCAGCCATTTCTTTTTCCGACAGGGGGTAAAATATAGCAATCAGCCCCAGCATTTT.

The chain is built from TRBV20-1 and TRBJ2-3; D call uncertain. V shed 3 bases and J shed 5 bases, with 6 bases lying between them. The CDR3 length is 11 residues. Germline loops: CDR1 DFQATT, CDR2 SNEGSKA (reference sequence). Written as DNA, the CDR3 is TGCAGTGCTAGTCCCATAGATACGCAGTATTTT. Its translation is CSASPIDTQYF.

This chain uses TRBV11-2 with TRBJ2-1, with 15 positions matching TRBD2. The germline CDR1 and CDR2 sequences are SGHAT and FQNNGV. The CDR3 consists of 16 residues. Germline trimming cut 5 bases from V and 14 bases from J; bases unmatched to any gene: 13. Here the CDR3 reads CASSVGGLAGGRFEFF. CDR3 sequence (DNA): TGTGCCAGCAGCGTAGGGGGACTAGCGGGAGGAAGGTTTGAGTTCTTC.

The gene calls are TRBV11-2 and TRBJ1-1, with 12 bases lining up with TRBD1. Unmatched junction bases numbered 5, after V lost 2 bases and J lost 10 bases. The germline V gene encodes CDR1 SGHAT and CDR2 FQNNGV. There are 14 residues in the CDR3. The CDR3 DNA sequence: TGTGCCAGCAGCTTACCGGGACAGGGGGCTGGAGCTTTCTTT. It yields the protein CASSLPGQGAGAFF.

The chain couples TRBV13 to TRBJ2-7; D is possibly TRBD2 (5 bases). Germline lookup yields CDR1 PRHDT and CDR2 FYEKMQ (reference sequence). This CDR3 has 14 residues. V was trimmed by 6 bases and J by 1 base, leaving 13 bases between them. CDR3 sequence (DNA): TGTGCCAGCAGTCCTTCGGGGATATCCTACGAGCAGTACTTC. Its protein is CASSPSGISYEQYF. Using reference TRBV13 and TRBJ2-7 for the parts outside the CDR3, the full variable domain is AAGVIQSPRHLIKEKRETATLKCYPIPRHDTVYWYQQGPGQDPQFLISFYEKMQSDKGSIPDRFSAQQFSDYHSELNMSSLELGDSALYFCASSPSGISYEQYFGPGTRLTVT.

This rearrangement joins TRBV7-9 to TRBJ2-7; 9 bases fit TRBD1. The J segment lost 6 bases and the V segment lost 3 bases, leaving 12 bases of the junction unmatched. The CDR3 is 16 amino acids. In germline, CDR1 is SEHNR, CDR2 FQNEAQ (reference sequence). The CDR3 loop reads CASSLGSQGAFFEQYF. DNA for the CDR3: TGTGCCAGCAGCTTGGGGTCACAGGGGGCCTTTTTCGAGCAGTACTTC.

The chain recombines TRBV5-6 with TRBJ1-1; D might be TRBD1 (6 bases). CDR1 and CDR2 (germline): SGHDT, YYEEEE. CDR3 length equals 16 residues. Trimming left V 4 bases short and J 2 bases short, with 18 bases between. CDR3 in amino acids: CASSLKTGLRNTEAFF. Written as DNA, the CDR3 is TGTGCCAGCAGCCTAAAGACAGGACTCCGCAACACTGAAGCTTTCTTT.

The chain has TRBV6-1 and TRBJ2-5; 7 positions agree with TRBD1. V gave up 6 bases and J gave up 1 base; unmatched junction bases: 5. CDR1 is MNHNS, CDR2 SASEGT, per germline. This CDR3 is 14 amino acids long. The CDR3 coding sequence is TGTGCCAGCAGGTTGACAGGGCTCCAAGAGACCCAGTACTTC. It is translated as CASRLTGLQETQYF.

This rearrangement joins TRBV30 to TRBJ1-2; D uncertain. Germline V lookup: CDR1 GTSNPN, CDR2 SVGIG (reference sequence). V lost 3 bases and J 7 bases, leaving 9 bases between the germline ends. The CDR3 length is 11 residues. The CDR3 DNA is TGTGCCTGGAGGGCCTTCGCTGGCTACACCTTC. The encoded protein is CAWRAFAGYTF. Supplemented by reference TRBV30 and TRBJ1-2, the full variable domain reads SQTIHQWPATLVQPVGSPLSLECTVEGTSNPNLYWYRQAAGRGLQLLFYSVGIGQISSEVPQNLSASRPQDRQFILSSKKLLLSDSGFYLCAWRAFAGYTFGSGTRLTVV.

This clone came up a few times. The genes are TRBV23-1 and TRBJ1-2; D is unclear. TRBV23-1 is marked as an open reading frame, function uncertain. Deletions cut 6 bases from V and 4 bases from J, with 18 bases between. The length of the CDR3 is 15 residues. CDR3 in DNA: TGCGCCAGCAGCCTAAAAGAGGCAACCATCTATGGCTACACCTTC. It codes for CASSLKEATIYGYTF.

This rearrangement joins TRBV13 to TRBJ1-6, with 8 bases identical to TRBD1. This CDR3 spans 14 amino acids. Germline loops: CDR1 PRHDT, CDR2 FYEKMQ (reference sequence). With V trimmed by 6 bases and J by 10 bases, 8 bases remained unmatched. CDR3 coding DNA: TGTGCCAGCAGTTCAGGGGGCGCCGGATCACCCCTCCACTTT. Amino acids: CASSSGGAGSPLHF.

V is TRBV18 and J is TRBJ1-1, with D maybe TRBD1 (5 bases). Germline CDR1 is KGHSH and CDR2 is LQKENI. The CDR3 has 12 residues. Deletions cut 1 base from V and 7 bases from J, with 7 bases between. CDR3 sequence (DNA): TGTGCCAGCTCACCACGACAGCGTGAAGCTTTCTTT. It is translated as CASSPRQREAFF.

This chain links TRBV5-1 with TRBJ2-1; D unclear. The CDR3 sequence is 16 residues long. Trimming took 0 bases from V and 9 from J, leaving 19 bases between them. Germline CDR1 and CDR2: SGHRS and YFSETQ. CDR3 region: CASSLVPESGWSEQFF. CDR3 DNA sequence: TGCGCCAGCAGCTTGGTCCCGGAATCCGGGTGGAGTGAGCAGTTCTTC.

The chain has TRBV7-2 and TRBJ1-4; D uncertain. This CDR3 spans 15 amino acids. V lost 1 base, J lost 0 bases, and 6 bases lay in between. The V gene's germline CDR1 is SGHTA and CDR2 FQGNSA. The CDR3 coding sequence is TGTGCCAGCAGCTTAGACGGGACAACTAATGAAAAACTGTTTTTT. It codes for CASSLDGTTNEKLFF.

The chain has TRBV27 and TRBJ1-2, with D possibly being TRBD1 (5 bases). Deletions cut 3 bases from V and 4 bases from J, with 12 bases between. Germline lookup yields CDR1 MNHEY and CDR2 SMNVEV (reference sequence). CDR3 length: 14 amino acids. The CDR3 loop is CASSFAGDLYGYTF. In nucleotides, the CDR3 is TGTGCCAGCAGTTTTGCGGGGGACCTCTATGGCTACACCTTC.

The rearrangement uses TRBV7-9 and TRBJ2-7; a weak D match, TRBD1 (6 bases). The CDR3 totals 14 residues. CDR1 and CDR2 from the germline V gene are SEHNR and FQNEAQ (reference sequence). V lost 8 bases and J 3 bases, leaving 17 bases between the germline ends. The CDR3 DNA follows: TGTGCCAGCGGCTACGGACAGTTAAACTACGAGCAGTACTTC. Residues: CASGYGQLNYEQYF.

The chain is built from TRBV5-6 and TRBJ1-2; 7 bases are a match to TRBD1. Germline V gene lookup returns CDR1 SGHDT and CDR2 YYEEEE. The CDR3 loop spans 15 amino acids. Germline trimming cut 4 bases from V and 8 bases from J; bases unmatched to any gene: 14. The chain's CDR3 is CASSKGQATYGGYTF. CDR3 nucleotide sequence: TGTGCCAGCAGCAAAGGACAGGCCACATATGGGGGCTACACCTTC.

The CDR3 DNA is TGCGCCAGCAGCTTAAGGGGCCCCACCTACGAGCAGTACTTC. Translated, it gives CASSLRGPTYEQYF. The V gene is TRBV5-1, the J gene TRBJ2-7; a weak D match, TRBD1 (5 bases). The CDR3 is 14 amino acids. Germline assignment: CDR1 SGHRS and CDR2 YFSETQ. V lost 2 bases and J 2 bases, leaving 11 bases between the germline ends.

The V call is TRBV2, the J call TRBJ2-1, with 14 positions matching TRBD2. The V gene's germline CDR1 is SNHLY and CDR2 FYNNEI. The CDR3 contains 17 residues. The V gene end was trimmed by 6 bases and the J gene end by 3 bases; junction bases not matched to a gene: 7. CDR3 nucleotide sequence: TGTGCCAGCAGGGGACTAGCGGGAGAGACTCTCTACAATGAGCAGTTCTTC. As protein: CASRGLAGETLYNEQFF.

The CDR3 sequence: CATAEFNYGYTF. The DNA of the CDR3 is TGTGCCACCGCGGAATTTAACTATGGCTACACCTTC. The chain has TRBV6-1 and TRBJ1-2; D unresolved. With 10 bases removed from V and 1 base from J, the gap between germline ends came to 10 bases. The CDR3 is 12 amino acids. Germline V lookup: CDR1 MNHNS, CDR2 SASEGT.

V usage is TRBV4-3 and J usage is TRBJ2-7; TRBD2 agrees at 7 bases. Trimming took 0 bases from V and 1 from J; bases not matched to a gene: 3. Germline V gene lookup returns CDR1 LGHNA and CDR2 YSLEER. CDR3 length equals 15 residues. In DNA form, the CDR3 reads TGCGCCAGCAGCCAAGATCCGGGGGGTTCCTACGAGCAGTACTTC. This codes for CASSQDPGGSYEQYF.

The rearrangement uses TRBV2 and TRBJ2-7, with 15 bases identical to TRBD2. The V gene end was trimmed by 3 bases and the J gene end by 4 bases; junction bases not matched to a gene: 4. The CDR3 loop spans 16 amino acids. The germline gives CDR1 SNHLY, CDR2 FYNNEI. Here the CDR3 DNA reads TGTGCCAGCAGTGACCGGACTAGCGGGAGGGGATACGAGCAGTACTTC. Amino acids: CASSDRTSGRGYEQYF. Full variable domain (rest looked up from reference TRBV2 and TRBJ2-7): EPEVTQTPSHQVTQMGQEVILRCVPISNHLYFYWYRQILGQKVEFLVSFYNNEISEKSEIFDDQFSVERPDGSNFTLKIRSTKLEDSAMYFCASSDRTSGRGYEQYFGPGTRLTVT.

The CDR3 loop is CASSLVSRASGIYNEQFF. CDR3 sequence (DNA): TGTGCCAGCAGCTTAGTATCTAGGGCTAGCGGGATCTACAATGAGCAGTTCTTC. The J gene is TRBJ2-1, the V gene TRBV7-8; 9 bases fit TRBD2. CDR1 is SGHVS, CDR2 FQNEAQ, per germline. V lost 1 base, J lost 3 bases, and 10 bases stayed unmatched. There are 18 residues in the CDR3.

This chain uses TRBV9 with TRBJ1-4; 9 nucleotides align to TRBD1. The CDR3 sequence is 15 residues long. Per the germline V gene, CDR1 is SGDLS and CDR2 is YYNGEE. V shed 4 bases and J 7 bases; nucleotides not matched to a gene: 8. CDR3 in DNA: TGTGCCAGCAGCATTTCCGGGACAGGGTCTGAAAAACTGTTTTTT. Its protein is CASSISGTGSEKLFF.

The chain uses TRBV29-1 and TRBJ2-7; 11 positions match TRBD2. Looked up from germline, CDR1 is SQVTM and CDR2 is ANQGSEA. The junction had 7 bases not matched to a gene; V was cut back by 6 bases and J by 3 bases. The CDR3 runs 14 residues. The CDR3 region has the DNA TGCAGCGTGGCGGGACTAGCGGATATCTACGAGCAGTACTTC. It translates to CSVAGLADIYEQYF.